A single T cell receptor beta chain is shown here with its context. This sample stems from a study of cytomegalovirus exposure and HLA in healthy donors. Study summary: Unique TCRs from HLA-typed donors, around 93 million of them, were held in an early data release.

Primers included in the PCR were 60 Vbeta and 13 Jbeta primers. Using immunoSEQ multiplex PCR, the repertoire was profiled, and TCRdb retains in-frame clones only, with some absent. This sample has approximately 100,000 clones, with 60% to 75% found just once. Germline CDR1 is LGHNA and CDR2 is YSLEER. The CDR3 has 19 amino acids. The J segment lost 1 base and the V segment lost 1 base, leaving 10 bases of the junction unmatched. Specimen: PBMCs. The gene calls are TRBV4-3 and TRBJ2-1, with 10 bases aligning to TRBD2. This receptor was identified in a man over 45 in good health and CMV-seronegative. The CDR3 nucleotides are TGCGCCAGCAGCCAAGGAGGAGCGGGAGGGGGCAGGTCCTACAATGAGCAGTTCTTC. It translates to CASSQGGAGGGRSYNEQFF.